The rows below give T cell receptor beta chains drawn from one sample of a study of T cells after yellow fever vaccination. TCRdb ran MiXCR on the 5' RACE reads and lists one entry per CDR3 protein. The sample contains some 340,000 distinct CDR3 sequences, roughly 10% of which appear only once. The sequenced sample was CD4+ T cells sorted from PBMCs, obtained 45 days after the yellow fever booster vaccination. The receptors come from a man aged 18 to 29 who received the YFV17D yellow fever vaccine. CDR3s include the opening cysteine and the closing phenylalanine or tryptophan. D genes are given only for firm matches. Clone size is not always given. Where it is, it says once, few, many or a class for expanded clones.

TGTGCCATCCGGACAGGCGGCGAGCAGTACTTC CAIRTGGEQYF many TRBJ2-7 TRBV10-3 TRBD1
TGCAGCGTCATTGGACAGGGGCCGAGGATATACGAGCAGTACTTC CSVIGQGPRIYEQYF . TRBJ2-7 TRBV29-1 TRBD1
TGTGCCAGCTCACCTCCCCTACGATACTCTGGAAACACCATATATTTT CASSPPLRYSGNTIYF few TRBJ1-3 TRBV18 .
TGTGCCAGCAGCCCGAGGACGGGGAGCACCGGGGAGCTGTTTTTT CASSPRTGSTGELFF many TRBJ2-2 TRBV11-3 .
TGTGCCAGCACCGGGGCTGCGACGGAAGAGCAGTACTTC CASTGAATEEQYF . TRBJ2-7 TRBV9 .
TGTGCCAGCAGTGTTCAGGGTGAAGTACCCTACGAGCAGTACTTC CASSVQGEVPYEQYF . TRBJ2-7 TRBV2 .
TGTGCCTGGAGTGGGACAGCCTACAATGAGCAGTTCTTC CAWSGTAYNEQFF . TRBJ2-1 TRBV30 .
TGTGCCAGCAGCTCTGGACTAGCGGGGGGGGTTGATGAGCAGTTCTTC CASSSGLAGGVDEQFF . TRBJ2-1 TRBV7-2 TRBD2
TGTGCCAGTAGTTCAGCACACCCCTCGGATACGCAGTATTTT CASSSAHPSDTQYF . TRBJ2-3 TRBV19 .
TGTGCCAGCAGCTTATCGGGTGCTTCTCACAATGAGCAGTTCTTC CASSLSGASHNEQFF . TRBJ2-1 TRBV7-9 .
TGTGCCAGCAGCTTTTGGGACCGATCGGGAGCTTCACCCCTCCACTTT CASSFWDRSGASPLHF few TRBJ1-6 TRBV11-2 .
TGTGCCAGCAGCTTGAGCCGGGGGGTAGATACGCAGTATTTT CASSLSRGVDTQYF . TRBJ2-3 TRBV7-2 TRBD2
TGTGCCACCAGCCCCGCTAGCGGGTCCACAGATACGCAGTATTTT CATSPASGSTDTQYF few TRBJ2-3 TRBV24-1 TRBD2
TGTGCCAGTGGGACCTCTGGAAACACCATATATTTT CASGTSGNTIYF few TRBJ1-3 TRBV6-5 .
TGCAGTGCTAGAGATTTCATAAGCAGGCTGGAAGAGCAGTACTTC CSARDFISRLEEQYF few TRBJ2-7 TRBV20-1 .
TGTGCCAGCAGCTTAGAACGCACAGAGTATGGCTACACCTTC CASSLERTEYGYTF . TRBJ1-2 TRBV7-2 .
TGCGCCAGCACGCCGAGACAGGGCCCCGACGGGGAGCTGTTTTTT CASTPRQGPDGELFF . TRBJ2-2 TRBV5-1 TRBD1
TGTGCCAGCAGTCCTTACCCCACAGGGGGAGATCAGCCCCAGCATTTT CASSPYPTGGDQPQHF few TRBJ1-5 TRBV6-2/TRBV6-3 TRBD1
TGTGCCAGCAGTACCTCGGGACACGGGCAGTTCTTC CASSTSGHGQFF few TRBJ2-1 TRBV27 .
TGTGCCAGCAGTTTATGGGGGGAGGGCACTGAAGCTTTCTTT CASSLWGEGTEAFF few TRBJ1-1 TRBV12-3/TRBV12-4 .
TGTGCCAGCAGCCCGGGGGGGGTAGATTATGGCTACACCTTC CASSPGGVDYGYTF few TRBJ1-2 TRBV7-9 .
TGCAGTGCTAGAGACTCACAGGAACGGGACGGTTTACCTTACGAGCAGTACTTC CSARDSQERDGLPYEQYF many TRBJ2-7 TRBV20-1 .
TGTGCCAGCAGCCCGGGACAGGGCCTATTGACCCAGTACTTC CASSPGQGLLTQYF few TRBJ2-5 TRBV7-9 TRBD1
TGTGCTAGCAGCAGGACAGGATACCAAGAGACCCAGTACTTC CASSRTGYQETQYF few TRBJ2-5 TRBV7-7 TRBD1
TGCGCCAGCAGCTGGGACCAAGGGGCCAAAAACATTCAGTACTTC CASSWDQGAKNIQYF . TRBJ2-4 TRBV5-1 .
TGTGCCAGTAGTAGCCCTCCGGGGGGGCCAGGTGAGCAGTTCTTC CASSSPPGGPGEQFF . TRBJ2-1 TRBV19 TRBD2
TGTGCCAGCAGTTACGTACTAGCGGGGATGAATGAGCAGTTCTTC CASSYVLAGMNEQFF few TRBJ2-1 TRBV6-2/TRBV6-3 TRBD2
TGTGCCAGCACTTATGGAGCCGGGACAGCCTATGGCTACACCTTC CASTYGAGTAYGYTF few TRBJ1-2 TRBV6-5 TRBD1
TGCGCCAGCAGCCCCGGGGGTCCCCGAGATACGCAGTATTTT CASSPGGPRDTQYF few TRBJ2-3 TRBV4-3 .
TGTGCCAGCTCACCAGACAGGGGCGGTTTGTGGAGTTCACCCCTCCACTTT CASSPDRGGLWSSPLHF . TRBJ1-6 TRBV18 TRBD1
TGTGCCAGCAGCTTGTGGGCAGCCTTTAGCAATCAGCCCCAGCATTTT CASSLWAAFSNQPQHF . TRBJ1-5 TRBV5-6 .
TGTGCCAGCAATGAACCGGGACAGGAACCCCTGCAGCCTCTCACTGAAGCTTTCTTT CASNEPGQEPLQPLTEAFF few TRBJ1-1 TRBV6-6 TRBD1
TGCGCCAGCAGCTTGGAGTACCAAGAGACCCAGTACTTC CASSLEYQETQYF many TRBJ2-5 TRBV5-1 .
TGTGCCAGCAGCCTATACACCGGGACCCCTAATGCCTACACCTTC CASSLYTGTPNAYTF once TRBJ1-2 TRBV6-5 .
TGTGCCTGGAGTGTACGTGGCGGTGAGCAGTTCTTC CAWSVRGGEQFF few TRBJ2-1 TRBV30 .
TGTGCCAGCACCCGCAGGGGGCGGGTCGGCTACGAGCAGTACTTC CASTRRGRVGYEQYF . TRBJ2-7 TRBV6-5 TRBD1
TGTGCCAGCAGCCCACCCGGGACACTCAATCAGCCCCAGCATTTT CASSPPGTLNQPQHF few TRBJ1-5 TRBV7-2 .
TGTGCCAGCAGCCTAGACAGGGGAGTGACTGGAAACACCATATATTTT CASSLDRGVTGNTIYF few TRBJ1-3 TRBV7-9 TRBD1
TGCAGCGTCAATGACAATGAGCAGTTCTTC CSVNDNEQFF few TRBJ2-1 TRBV29-1 .
TGTGCCAGCAGTTCTGGCAGGCGAACTCAAGCTTTCTTT CASSSGRRTQAFF few TRBJ1-1 TRBV27 .
TGCAGCGTTGAAGATGATGAGAAGAACACTGAAGCTTTCTTT CSVEDDEKNTEAFF few TRBJ1-1 TRBV29-1 .
TGCAGCGGCACCAAATCCCGAGGAACGGATACGCAGTATTTT CSGTKSRGTDTQYF many TRBJ2-3 TRBV29-1 .
TGTGCCAGCGGGGGCAACAATGAGCAGTTCTTC CASGGNNEQFF . TRBJ2-1 TRBV7-3 .
TGTGCCAGCAGCGCCACCGGGATACCCTACGAGCAGTACTTC CASSATGIPYEQYF . TRBJ2-7 TRBV9 .
TGCAGTGCTCCTCCAGCGGGAACCTACAATGAGCAGTTCTTC CSAPPAGTYNEQFF . TRBJ2-1 TRBV20-1 TRBD2
TGTGCCAGCAGCTCGGGGACTAGCGGGGGGAGAAACACCGGGGAGCTGTTTTTT CASSSGTSGGRNTGELFF few TRBJ2-2 TRBV7-8 TRBD2
TGTGCCAGCAGTACCTCGGGACTCGGGGGAGATACGCAGTATTTT CASSTSGLGGDTQYF few TRBJ2-3 TRBV28 .
TGTGCCACGACCCCCGAGGGGCCCACTGAAGCTTTCTTT CATTPEGPTEAFF . TRBJ1-1 TRBV2 .
TGTGCCAGCAGCGACTTACGCACAGGGTCGGTGGGTGAGCAGTTCTTC CASSDLRTGSVGEQFF . TRBJ2-1 TRBV9 .
TGCAGCGTTGGGGGAGAGATGGGCTACACCTTC CSVGGEMGYTF . TRBJ1-2 TRBV29-1 .
TGCGCCAGCAAGACTAGCGGGGGTACCGGGGAGCTGTTTTTT CASKTSGGTGELFF . TRBJ2-2 TRBV5-1 TRBD2
TGTGCCAGCAGTTTGACAGGAGGGCGCCCAGATACGCAGTATTTT CASSLTGGRPDTQYF . TRBJ2-3 TRBV27 .
TGCGCCAGCAGAGGAATAGCGGGGGTTACCGGGGAGCTGTTTTTT CASRGIAGVTGELFF few TRBJ2-2 TRBV5-1 TRBD2
TGTGCCAGCCGTTATGGAGACAGGGGGGGCACGAATACGCAGTATTTT CASRYGDRGGTNTQYF . TRBJ2-3 TRBV28 TRBD1